The 23 T cell receptor beta chains below all came from one sample that was sequenced in a study of cytomegalovirus exposure and HLA in healthy donors. 13 Jbeta primers and 60 Vbeta primers were used for the PCR. The protocol was immunoSEQ multiplex PCR, while the TCRdb copy is restricted to in-frame clones and leaves out a portion. Reported are about 35,000 clones; the ten largest clones contain roughly 4.7%. Source material: PBMCs. These receptors originate from a woman in her thirties or forties in good health and CMV-seropositive.

V is TRBV28 and J is TRBJ2-5, with D tentatively TRBD2 (6 bases). This CDR3 has 14 residues. V was shortened by 5 bases and J by 0 bases, with 10 bases between the two germline ends. The V gene's germline CDR1 is MDHEN and CDR2 SYDVKM. The CDR3 nucleotides are TGTGCCAGCAGTGGAGGGTCGTACCAAGAGACCCAGTACTTC. Its translation: CASSGGSYQETQYF.

The V gene is TRBV6-5, the J gene TRBJ1-3; no reliable D call. Trimming shortened V by 0 bases and J by 1 base, and 10 bases separated the two germline ends. CDR3 length: 16 residues. In germline, CDR1 is MNHEY, CDR2 SVGAGI. The CDR3: CASSYSGMASGNTIYF. CDR3 coding DNA: TGTGCCAGCAGTTACTCCGGGATGGCGTCTGGAAACACCATATATTTT.

This chain uses TRBV2 with TRBJ2-5, with 8 bases matching TRBD1. The CDR3 is 16 amino acids. Trimming took 2 bases from V and 4 from J; bases not matched to a gene: 9. Germline lookup yields CDR1 SNHLY and CDR2 FYNNEI. CDR3 in amino acids: CASSERSGGLIETQYF. In DNA, the CDR3 is TGTGCCAGCAGTGAACGGTCAGGGGGCTTGATAGAGACCCAGTACTTC.

The CDR3 nucleotides read TGTGCCAGTAGTATGGGTGGTAGGGGGGATACGCAGTATTTT. Its protein is CASSMGGRGDTQYF. The rearrangement joins TRBV19 to TRBJ2-3; D might be TRBD1 (6 bases). The V and J ends lost 3 bases and 6 bases respectively, with 13 bases between them. Germline V lookup: CDR1 LNHDA, CDR2 SQIVND (reference sequence). The CDR3 length is 14 residues.

In nucleotides, the CDR3 is TGTGCCAGCAGCTTGGGAACTGGGACTGGCTACGAGCAGTACTTC. Translating gives CASSLGTGTGYEQYF. The chain recombines TRBV11-3 with TRBJ2-7; a possible D gene is TRBD2 (6 bases). Deletions cut 3 bases from V and 3 bases from J, with 15 bases between. This CDR3 contains 15 residues. Germline loops: CDR1 SGHNT, CDR2 YENEEA.

The CDR3 region is CAWSAGGIAKNIQYF. CDR3 bases: TGTGCCTGGAGTGCAGGCGGGATAGCCAAAAACATTCAGTACTTC. V gene TRBV30 combines with J gene TRBJ2-4, with D perhaps matching TRBD2 (6 bases). V was cut by 1 base and J by 0 bases, with 10 bases left in between. CDR1 is GTSNPN, CDR2 SVGIG, per germline (reference sequence). The CDR3 covers 15 residues.

J is TRBJ2-7 and V is TRBV9, with TRBD2 matching over 14 bases. V was clipped by 3 bases and J by 4 bases; unmatched bases: 6. The CDR3 runs to 16 residues. Germline V CDR1 and CDR2: SGDLS, YYNGEE. The CDR3 spells CASSGTTSGREYEQYF. CDR3 coding DNA: TGTGCCAGCAGCGGGACGACTAGCGGGAGGGAGTACGAGCAGTACTTC. The full variable domain, completed using reference TRBV9 and TRBJ2-7, is DSGVTQTPKHLITATGQRVTLRCSPRSGDLSVYWYQQSLDQGLQFLIQYYNGEERAKGNILERFSAQQFPDLHSELNLSSLELGDSALYFCASSGTTSGREYEQYFGPGTRLTVT.

The chain has TRBV6-1 and TRBJ2-2; the D is unclear. V was shortened by 2 bases and J by 1 base, with 5 bases between the two germline ends. Looked up from germline, CDR1 is MNHNS and CDR2 is SASEGT. This CDR3 spans 14 amino acids. CDR3 loop: CASSESRNTGELFF. CDR3 DNA: TGTGCCAGCAGTGAAAGTAGGAACACCGGGGAGCTGTTTTTT.

The chain uses TRBV19 and TRBJ1-5; 10 bases are shared with TRBD1. CDR3 length: 16 residues. CDR1 and CDR2 (germline): LNHDA, SQIVND (reference sequence). After removal of 3 bases from V and 6 bases from J, the junction contained 8 bases not matched to a gene. This CDR3 is CASSIRQGAGSQPQHF. The CDR3, as DNA: TGTGCCAGTAGTATTCGACAGGGGGCTGGAAGTCAGCCCCAGCATTTT.

V gene TRBV29-1 combines with J gene TRBJ2-3, with 9 bases fitting TRBD2. The CDR3 runs 22 residues. The ends lost 2 bases at V and 0 bases at J; junction bases unmatched: 24. Germline V gene sequence: CDR1 SQVTM, CDR2 ANQGSEA. This CDR3 is CSVEFSLAAGFSGRGSTDTQYF. CDR3 DNA: TGCAGCGTTGAATTCTCGTTGGCGGCAGGGTTTAGCGGGAGAGGGAGCACAGATACGCAGTATTTT.

With respect to this clone: One end of the junction is discordant with germline, which a read error may explain. The rearrangement links TRBV10-3 to TRBJ2-1, with 7 bases that match TRBD1. Germline CDR1 ENHRY, CDR2 SYGVKD. There are 16 residues in the CDR3. CDR3: CAISESGQSSDNEQFF. The CDR3 DNA sequence: TGTGCCATCAGTGAGTCGGGACAGAGCTCCGACAATGAGCAGTTCTTC.

The chain is built from TRBV7-8 and TRBJ2-7, with 10 bases matching TRBD1. CDR3 length equals 15 residues. V was pared by 6 bases and J by 12 bases, with 17 bases of the junction left unmatched. CDR1 SGHVS and CDR2 FQNEAQ come from the germline V gene. As DNA, the CDR3 is TGTGCCAGCAGTCGGACAGGGACAGGGGCCCCTGAGTTGTACTTC. This encodes CASSRTGTGAPELYF.

The CDR3 region is CASSSRLAVSSYEQYF. The CDR3 DNA reads as TGTGCCAGCAGCTCCCGACTAGCTGTTAGCTCCTACGAGCAGTACTTC. The genes are TRBV7-6 and TRBJ2-7; the match to TRBD2 covers 7 bases. V lost 4 bases to trimming and J lost 0 bases; unmatched junction nucleotides: 9. CDR3 size: 16 residues. The V gene's germline CDR1 is SGHVS and CDR2 FNYEAQ.

This rearrangement joins TRBV18 to TRBJ1-1; possibly TRBD1 for D (5 bases). Looked up from germline, CDR1 is KGHSH and CDR2 is LQKENI. The ends were cut back, 6 bases at V and 0 bases at J, with 11 bases in the middle. The CDR3 consists of 14 residues. CDR3: CASSLGQMNTEAFF. The CDR3 bases are TGTGCCAGCTCTCTGGGGCAGATGAACACTGAAGCTTTCTTT.

This sequence joins TRBV5-1 and TRBJ2-1, with 7 positions matching TRBD1. The germline V gene encodes CDR1 SGHRS and CDR2 YFSETQ. V lost 2 bases and J lost 7; bases outside the gene matches: 3. The CDR3 sequence is 13 residues long. CDR3 DNA sequence: TGCGCCAGCAGCTTCCAGGGGGAGAATGAGCAGTTCTTC. Protein: CASSFQGENEQFF.

The rearrangement uses TRBV30 and TRBJ2-1, with D tentatively TRBD2 (5 bases). The CDR3 loop spans 15 amino acids. Germline V CDR1 and CDR2: GTSNPN, SVGIG (reference sequence). V lost 2 bases, J lost 6 bases, and 17 bases lay in between. The CDR3: CAWSWVSVEVNEQFF. CDR3 coding DNA: TGTGCCTGGAGTTGGGTTAGCGTCGAGGTCAATGAGCAGTTCTTC.

This chain links TRBV25-1 with TRBJ1-2; a possible D gene is TRBD1 (5 bases). The germline CDR1 and CDR2 sequences are MGHDK and SYGVNS. The CDR3 runs to 13 residues. The ends were cut back, 5 bases at V and 8 bases at J, with 15 bases in the middle. CDR3 protein: CASSPKQGRGYTF. The CDR3 DNA is TGTGCCAGCAGTCCGAAGCAGGGTCGGGGCTACACCTTC.

The rearrangement joins TRBV5-4 to TRBJ1-1; D is perhaps TRBD1 (5 bases). Deletions cut 0 bases from V and 6 bases from J, with 9 bases between. This CDR3 is built from 13 residues. Germline CDR1 and CDR2: SGHNT and YYREEE (reference sequence). Written as DNA, the CDR3 is TGTGCCAGCAGCTTGGGGGCCAGGGCTGAAGCTTTCTTT. It codes for CASSLGARAEAFF.

The rearrangement uses TRBV15 and TRBJ2-5, with D possibly matching TRBD2 (5 bases). Germline lookup yields CDR1 LNHNV and CDR2 YYDKDF (reference sequence). This CDR3 has 15 residues. The ends were cut back, 4 bases at V and 3 bases at J, with 15 bases in the middle. The CDR3 DNA reads TGTGCCACCAGCATCACCCGTTCGGGGAAAGAGACCCAGTACTTC. This gives the protein CATSITRSGKETQYF.

The chain uses TRBV15 and TRBJ1-2; 7 bases line up with TRBD1. Germline-derived CDR1 and CDR2 are LNHNV and YYDKDF (reference sequence). V lost 1 base to trimming and J lost 8 bases; unmatched junction nucleotides: 37. This CDR3 spans 24 amino acids. The CDR3 is CATSRVLIRGEGSFGSRGRLGYTF. Written as DNA, the CDR3 is TGTGCCACCAGCAGAGTTTTGATCAGGGGTGAGGGGAGTTTTGGGTCGAGGGGGCGATTAGGCTACACCTTC. Full variable domain (missing parts from reference TRBV15 and TRBJ1-2): DAMVIQNPRYQVTQFGKPVTLSCSQTLNHNVMYWYQQKSSQAPKLLFHYYDKDFNNEADTPDNFQSRRPNTSFCFLDIRSPGLGDTAMYLCATSRVLIRGEGSFGSRGRLGYTFGSGTRLTVV.

V is TRBV28 and J is TRBJ1-1; possibly TRBD1 for D (6 bases). The CDR3 runs 14 residues. The germline gives CDR1 MDHEN, CDR2 SYDVKM. Between the trimmed V and J ends, which lost 5 bases and 4 bases, there was a span of 14 bases. Here the CDR3 DNA reads TGTGCCAGCAGTGGGGGGGGGCAGATCACTGAAGCTTTCTTT. This translates into CASSGGGQITEAFF.

This CDR3 is CASSPMGANTEAFF. CDR3 coding DNA: TGTGCCAGCTCACCAATGGGAGCGAACACTGAAGCTTTCTTT. The rearrangement links TRBV18 to TRBJ1-1; D call uncertain. Trimming shortened V by 2 bases and J by 1 base, and 8 bases separated the two germline ends. Looked up from germline, CDR1 is KGHSH and CDR2 is LQKENI. CDR3 length: 14 amino acids.

The genes are TRBV30 and TRBJ2-7, with TRBD1 matching over 10 bases. The CDR3 covers 14 residues. Germline V gene data show CDR1 as GTSNPN and CDR2 as SVGIG (reference sequence). Germline trimming cut 0 bases from V and 5 bases from J; bases unmatched to any gene: 4. As DNA, the CDR3 is TGTGCCTGGAGTGTAGGGACAGGGGCCCACGAGCAGTACTTC. Amino acids: CAWSVGTGAHEQYF.